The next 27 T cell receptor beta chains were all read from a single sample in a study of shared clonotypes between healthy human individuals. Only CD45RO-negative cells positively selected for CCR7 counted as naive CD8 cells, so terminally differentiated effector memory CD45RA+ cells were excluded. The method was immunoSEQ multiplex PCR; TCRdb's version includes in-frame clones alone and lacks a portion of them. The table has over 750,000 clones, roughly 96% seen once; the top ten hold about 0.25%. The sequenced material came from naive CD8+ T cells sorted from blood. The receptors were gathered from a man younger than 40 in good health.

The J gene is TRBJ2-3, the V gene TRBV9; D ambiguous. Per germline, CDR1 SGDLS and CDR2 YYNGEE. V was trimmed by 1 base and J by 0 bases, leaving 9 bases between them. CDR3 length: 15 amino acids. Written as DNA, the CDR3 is TGTGCCAGCAGCGTACTGGGTACTAGCACAGATACGCAGTATTTT. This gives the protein CASSVLGTSTDTQYF.

The CDR3 bases are TGTGCCAGCAGTTCCCGGACTAGCGGAATGAGCACAGATACGCAGTATTTT. Its translation: CASSSRTSGMSTDTQYF. The chain uses TRBV28 and TRBJ2-3, with 10 positions matching TRBD2. Losses at the gene ends were 4 bases for V and 0 bases for J; bases not matched to a gene: 7. Germline lookup yields CDR1 MDHEN and CDR2 SYDVKM. CDR3 length equals 17 residues. Complete variable domain (other parts from reference TRBV28 and TRBJ2-3): DVKVTQSSRYLVKRTGEKVFLECVQDMDHENMFWYRQDPGLGLRLIYFSYDVKMKEKGDIPEGYSVSREKKERFSLILESASTNQTSMYLCASSSRTSGMSTDTQYFGPGTRLTVL.

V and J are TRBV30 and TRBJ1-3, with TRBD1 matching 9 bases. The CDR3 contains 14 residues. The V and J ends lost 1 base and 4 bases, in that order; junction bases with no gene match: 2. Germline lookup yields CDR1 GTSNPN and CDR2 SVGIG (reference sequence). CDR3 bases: TGTGCCTGGAGTGGGACAGGGGTCGGAAACACCATATATTTT. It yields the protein CAWSGTGVGNTIYF.

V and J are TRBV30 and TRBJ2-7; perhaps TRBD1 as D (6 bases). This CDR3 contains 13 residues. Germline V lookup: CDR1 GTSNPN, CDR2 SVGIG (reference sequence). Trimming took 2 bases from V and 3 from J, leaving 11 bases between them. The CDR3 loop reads CAWSQGIGYEQYF. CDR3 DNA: TGTGCCTGGAGTCAGGGGATAGGCTACGAGCAGTACTTC.

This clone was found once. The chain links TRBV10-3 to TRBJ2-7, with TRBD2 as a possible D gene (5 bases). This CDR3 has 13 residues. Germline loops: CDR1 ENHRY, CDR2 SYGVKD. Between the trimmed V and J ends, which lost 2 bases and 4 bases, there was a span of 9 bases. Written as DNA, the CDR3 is TGTGCCATCAGTGAGGAGGGAGAATACGAGCAGTACTTC. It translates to CAISEEGEYEQYF.

The CDR3 loop reads CASLGNTQYF. The DNA of the CDR3 is TGTGCTTCGCTAGGGAATACGCAGTATTTT. The rearrangement joins TRBV30 to TRBJ2-3, with no clear D. The length of the CDR3 is 10 residues. The V gene's germline CDR1 is GTSNPN and CDR2 SVGIG (reference sequence).

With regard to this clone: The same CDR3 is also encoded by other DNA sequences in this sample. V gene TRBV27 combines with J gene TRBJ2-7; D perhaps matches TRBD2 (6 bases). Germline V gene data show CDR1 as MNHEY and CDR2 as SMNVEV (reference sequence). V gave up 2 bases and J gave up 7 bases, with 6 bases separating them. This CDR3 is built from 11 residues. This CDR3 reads CASSLGGEQYF. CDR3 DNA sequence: TGTGCCAGCAGTTTAGGGGGGGAGCAGTACTTC.

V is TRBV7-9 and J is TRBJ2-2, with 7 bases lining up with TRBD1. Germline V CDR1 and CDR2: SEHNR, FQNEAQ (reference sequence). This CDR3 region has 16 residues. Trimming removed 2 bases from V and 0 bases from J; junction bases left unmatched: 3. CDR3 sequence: CASSLTGDANTGELFF. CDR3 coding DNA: TGTGCCAGCAGCTTAACAGGGGACGCGAACACCGGGGAGCTGTTTTTT.

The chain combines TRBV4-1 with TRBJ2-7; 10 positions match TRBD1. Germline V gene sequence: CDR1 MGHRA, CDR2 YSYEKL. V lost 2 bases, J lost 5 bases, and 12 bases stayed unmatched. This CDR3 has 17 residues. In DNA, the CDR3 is TGCGCCAGCAGCCAAAAGACGCCGGGACAGGGGTTGGACGAGCAGTACTTC. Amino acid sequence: CASSQKTPGQGLDEQYF.

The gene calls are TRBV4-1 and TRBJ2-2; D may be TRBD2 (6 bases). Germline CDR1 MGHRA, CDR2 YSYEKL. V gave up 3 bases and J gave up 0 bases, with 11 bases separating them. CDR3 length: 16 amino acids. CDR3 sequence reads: CASSQEGSANTGELFF. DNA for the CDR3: TGCGCCAGCAGCCAGGAGGGGAGCGCGAACACCGGGGAGCTGTTTTTT.

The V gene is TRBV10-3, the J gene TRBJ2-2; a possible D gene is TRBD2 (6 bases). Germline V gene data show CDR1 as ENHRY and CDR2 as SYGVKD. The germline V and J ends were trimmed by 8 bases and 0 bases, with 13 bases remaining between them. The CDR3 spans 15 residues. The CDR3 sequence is CAILSGPTNTGELFF. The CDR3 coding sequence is TGTGCCATCCTTAGCGGACCCACGAACACCGGGGAGCTGTTTTTT.

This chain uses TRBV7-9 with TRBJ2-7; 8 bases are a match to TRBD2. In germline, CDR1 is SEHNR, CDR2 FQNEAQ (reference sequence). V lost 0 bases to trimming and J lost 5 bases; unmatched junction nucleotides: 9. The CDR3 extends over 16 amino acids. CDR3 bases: TGTGCCAGCAGCTTAGCTGTTGCGGGAGGCAGCCACGAGCAGTACTTC. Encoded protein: CASSLAVAGGSHEQYF.

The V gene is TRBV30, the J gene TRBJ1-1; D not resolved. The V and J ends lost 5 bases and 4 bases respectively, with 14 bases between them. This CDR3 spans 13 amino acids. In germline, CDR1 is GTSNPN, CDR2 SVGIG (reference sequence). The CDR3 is CAWQEARSTEAFF. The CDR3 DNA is TGTGCCTGGCAGGAGGCGCGGAGCACTGAAGCTTTCTTT. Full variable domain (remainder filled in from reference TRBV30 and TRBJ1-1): SQTIHQWPATLVQPVGSPLSLECTVEGTSNPNLYWYRQAAGRGLQLLFYSVGIGQISSEVPQNLSASRPQDRQFILSSKKLLLSDSGFYLCAWQEARSTEAFFGQGTRLTVV.

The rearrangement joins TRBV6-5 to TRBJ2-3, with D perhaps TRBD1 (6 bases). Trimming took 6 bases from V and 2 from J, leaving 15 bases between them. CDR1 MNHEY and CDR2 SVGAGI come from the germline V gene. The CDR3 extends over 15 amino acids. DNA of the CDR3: TGTGCCAGCAGCTCCTTAAGGGGGATCACAGATACGCAGTATTTT. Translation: CASSSLRGITDTQYF.

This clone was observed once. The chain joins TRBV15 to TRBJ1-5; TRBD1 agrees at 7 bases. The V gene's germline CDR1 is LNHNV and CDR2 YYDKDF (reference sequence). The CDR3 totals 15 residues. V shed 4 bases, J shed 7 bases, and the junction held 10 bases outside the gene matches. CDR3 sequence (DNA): TGTGCCACCAGCACCTTATCAGGGGGAGGGCAGCCCCAGCATTTT. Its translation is CATSTLSGGGQPQHF. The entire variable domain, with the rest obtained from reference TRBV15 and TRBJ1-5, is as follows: DAMVIQNPRYQVTQFGKPVTLSCSQTLNHNVMYWYQQKSSQAPKLLFHYYDKDFNNEADTPDNFQSRRPNTSFCFLDIRSPGLGDTAMYLCATSTLSGGGQPQHFGDGTRLSIL.

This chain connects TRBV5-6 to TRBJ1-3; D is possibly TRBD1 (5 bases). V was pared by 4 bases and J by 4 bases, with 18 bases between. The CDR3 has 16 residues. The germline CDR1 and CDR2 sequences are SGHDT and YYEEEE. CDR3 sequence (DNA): TGTGCCAGCAGCGCCGTGACACAGGCACCGGGAAACACCATATATTTT. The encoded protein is CASSAVTQAPGNTIYF. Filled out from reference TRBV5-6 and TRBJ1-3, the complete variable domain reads DAGVTQSPTHLIKTRGQQVTLRCSPKSGHDTVSWYQQALGQGPQFIFQYYEEEERQRGNFPDRFSGHQFPNYSSELNVNALLLGDSALYLCASSAVTQAPGNTIYFGEGSWLTVV.

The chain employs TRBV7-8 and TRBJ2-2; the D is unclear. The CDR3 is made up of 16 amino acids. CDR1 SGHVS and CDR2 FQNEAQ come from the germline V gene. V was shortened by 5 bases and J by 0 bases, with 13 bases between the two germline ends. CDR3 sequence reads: CASSLLIIANTGELFF. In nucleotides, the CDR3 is TGTGCCAGCAGCCTTCTTATTATCGCGAACACCGGGGAGCTGTTTTTT.

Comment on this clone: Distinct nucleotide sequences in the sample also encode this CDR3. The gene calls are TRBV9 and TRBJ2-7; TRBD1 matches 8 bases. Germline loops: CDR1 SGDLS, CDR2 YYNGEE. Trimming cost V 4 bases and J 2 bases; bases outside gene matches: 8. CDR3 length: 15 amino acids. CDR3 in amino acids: CASSPLDRATYEQYF. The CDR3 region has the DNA TGTGCCAGCAGCCCTCTGGACAGGGCGACCTACGAGCAGTACTTC.

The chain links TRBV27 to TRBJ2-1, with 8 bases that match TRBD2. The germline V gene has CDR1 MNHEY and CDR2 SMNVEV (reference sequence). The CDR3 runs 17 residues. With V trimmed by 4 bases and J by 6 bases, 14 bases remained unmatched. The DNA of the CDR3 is TGTGCCAGCAGTTCGCCATCCCCGGGAGGGCCTCTCAATGAGCAGTTCTTC. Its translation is CASSSPSPGGPLNEQFF.

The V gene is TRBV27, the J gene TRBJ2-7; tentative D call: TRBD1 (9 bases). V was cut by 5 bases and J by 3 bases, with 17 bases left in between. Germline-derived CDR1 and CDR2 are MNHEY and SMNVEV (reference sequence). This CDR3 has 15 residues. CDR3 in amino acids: CASSPAGGQGYEQYF. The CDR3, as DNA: TGTGCCAGCAGTCCCGCGGGGGGACAGGGCTACGAGCAGTACTTC.

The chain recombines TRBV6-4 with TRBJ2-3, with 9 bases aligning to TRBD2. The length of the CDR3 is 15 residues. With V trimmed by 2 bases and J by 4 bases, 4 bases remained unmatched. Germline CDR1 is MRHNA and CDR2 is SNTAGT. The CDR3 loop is CASSDRTSVPDTQYF. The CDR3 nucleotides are TGTGCCAGCAGTGACCGGACTAGCGTACCAGATACGCAGTATTTT.

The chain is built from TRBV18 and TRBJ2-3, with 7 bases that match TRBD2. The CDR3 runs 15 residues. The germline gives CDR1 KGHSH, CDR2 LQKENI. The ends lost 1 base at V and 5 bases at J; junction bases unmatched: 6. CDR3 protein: CASSPRKRGEDTQYF. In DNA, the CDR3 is TGTGCCAGCTCACCACGGAAGCGGGGTGAAGATACGCAGTATTTT. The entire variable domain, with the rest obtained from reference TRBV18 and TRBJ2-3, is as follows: NAGVMQNPRHLVRRRGQEARLRCSPMKGHSHVYWYRQLPEEGLKFMVYLQKENIIDESGMPKERFSAEFPKEGPSILRIQQVVRGDSAAYFCASSPRKRGEDTQYFGPGTRLTVL.

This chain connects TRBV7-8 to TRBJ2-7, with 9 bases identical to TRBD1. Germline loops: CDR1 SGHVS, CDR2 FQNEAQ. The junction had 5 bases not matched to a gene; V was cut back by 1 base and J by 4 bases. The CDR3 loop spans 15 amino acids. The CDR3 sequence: CASSLDNRGQYEQYF. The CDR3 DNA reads TGTGCCAGCAGCTTAGATAACAGGGGGCAGTACGAGCAGTACTTC.

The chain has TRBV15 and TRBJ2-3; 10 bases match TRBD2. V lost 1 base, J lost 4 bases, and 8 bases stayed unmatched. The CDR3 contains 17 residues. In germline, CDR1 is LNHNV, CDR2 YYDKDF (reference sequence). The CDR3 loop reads CATSRVGKREGPDTQYF. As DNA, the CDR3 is TGTGCCACCAGCAGAGTTGGGAAGCGGGAGGGCCCAGATACGCAGTATTTT.

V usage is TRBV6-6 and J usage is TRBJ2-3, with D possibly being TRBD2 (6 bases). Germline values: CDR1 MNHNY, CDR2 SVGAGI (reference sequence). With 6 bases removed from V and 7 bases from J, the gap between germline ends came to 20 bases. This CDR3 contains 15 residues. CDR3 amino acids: CASSPTGGKRYTQYF. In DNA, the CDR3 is TGTGCCAGCAGCCCCACTGGCGGGAAGAGGTATACGCAGTATTTT.

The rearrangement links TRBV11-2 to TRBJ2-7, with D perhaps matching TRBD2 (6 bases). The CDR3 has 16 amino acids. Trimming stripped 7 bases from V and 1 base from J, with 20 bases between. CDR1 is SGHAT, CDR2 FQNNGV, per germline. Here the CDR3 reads CASTGGPWPGSYEQYF. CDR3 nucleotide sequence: TGTGCCAGCACCGGAGGGCCGTGGCCGGGTTCCTACGAGCAGTACTTC.

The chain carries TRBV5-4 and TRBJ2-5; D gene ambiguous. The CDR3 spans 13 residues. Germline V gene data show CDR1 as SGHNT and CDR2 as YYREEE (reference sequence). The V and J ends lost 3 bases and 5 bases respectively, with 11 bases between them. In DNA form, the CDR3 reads TGTGCCAGCAGCTCCTCCGGGTCCGAGACCCAGTACTTC. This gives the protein CASSSSGSETQYF.